A single sample gave rise to the 25 T cell receptor beta chains below, sequenced in a study of molecular identifiers for immune sequencing clone quantification. MiXCR, run by TCRdb on the PCR reads, gives a single entry per CDR3 protein. Found here are about half a million distinct CDR3 sequences, over 20% of them singletons; the top ten hold about 0.8%. Sequenced sample: naive CD8+ T cells from blood, with Jurkat cell RNA spiked in. Subset defined: FACS-sorted CD8+CD4-CCR7+CD45RA+ naive T cells. The receptors shown here come from a human donor in good health. Some libraries in this study had Jurkat cell RNA spiked in.

This clonotype was counted many times. The chain links TRBV6-5 to TRBJ2-3, with 7 bases that match TRBD2. The CDR3 totals 17 residues. Per the germline V gene, CDR1 is MNHEY and CDR2 is SVGAGI. Losses at the gene ends were 7 bases for V and 2 bases for J; bases not matched to a gene: 15. The CDR3 coding sequence is TGTGCCAGCACCCGCTTAGGGTCCAGCGGGGACACAGATACGCAGTATTTT. As protein: CASTRLGSSGDTDTQYF.

This clonotype was seen many times. The chain carries TRBV20-1 and TRBJ2-5, with TRBD1 as a possible D gene (5 bases). Germline V gives CDR1 DFQATT, CDR2 SNEGSKA (reference sequence). Trimming removed 0 bases at V and 5 bases at J, with 13 bases between. The CDR3 length is 14 residues. CDR3 in DNA: TGCAGTGCTAGAGATCCCCAGGGTTCGGAGACCCAGTACTTC. It is translated as CSARDPQGSETQYF.

This clonotype was found a few times. V gene TRBV7-9 combines with J gene TRBJ2-5, with D hard to call. Germline CDR1 SEHNR, CDR2 FQNEAQ (reference sequence). The CDR3 covers 15 residues. Trimming took off 5 bases at V and 1 base at J, with 14 bases between the two ends. CDR3 DNA: TGTGCCAGCAGCCTTCCTTCGGACCTCCAAGAGACCCAGTACTTC. This codes for CASSLPSDLQETQYF.

Notes on this clonotype: The CDR3 does not end in the conserved phenylalanine or tryptophan, so this is likely a read error. The rearrangement links TRBV11-2 to TRBJ2-3, with a tentative D call TRBD1 (6 bases). The CDR3 totals 15 residues. Between the trimmed V and J ends, which lost 1 base and 0 bases, there was a span of 8 bases. Germline assignment: CDR1 SGHAT and CDR2 FQNNGV. CDR3 nucleotides: TGTGCCAGCAGCTTAGTAGGGGGTAGCACAGATACGCAGTATCTT. It is translated as CASSLVGGSTDTQYL.

The chain links TRBV4-1 to TRBJ2-7, with 12 bases matching TRBD2. After removal of 5 bases from V and 4 bases from J, the junction contained 18 bases not matched to a gene. CDR1 and CDR2 from the germline V gene are MGHRA and YSYEKL. The CDR3 totals 19 residues. The CDR3 nucleotides are TGCGCCAGCAGCTTACGACACGACCGGACTAGCGGGGAAGGGTACGAGCAGTACTTC. Encoded protein: CASSLRHDRTSGEGYEQYF.

This clonotype was seen at least ten times. The J gene is TRBJ2-3, the V gene TRBV7-9; D not resolved. Deletions cut 1 base from V and 2 bases from J, with 16 bases between. CDR1 SEHNR and CDR2 FQNEAQ come from the germline V gene (reference sequence). The CDR3 extends over 17 amino acids. The CDR3 coding sequence is TGTGCCAGCAGCTTAGGCTCGGCAGCGCCTCACACAGATACGCAGTATTTT. Translated, it gives CASSLGSAAPHTDTQYF.

The genes are TRBV30 and TRBJ2-2, with a tentative D call TRBD1 (5 bases). CDR1 GTSNPN and CDR2 SVGIG come from the germline V gene (reference sequence). V lost 3 bases and J 1 base, leaving 9 bases between the germline ends. CDR3 length equals 14 residues. The CDR3 protein is CAWRGQGNTGELFF. The CDR3, as DNA: TGTGCCTGGAGGGGTCAGGGGAACACCGGGGAGCTGTTTTTT. The full variable domain, rest sourced from reference TRBV30 and TRBJ2-2, is SQTIHQWPATLVQPVGSPLSLECTVEGTSNPNLYWYRQAAGRGLQLLFYSVGIGQISSEVPQNLSASRPQDRQFILSSKKLLLSDSGFYLCAWRGQGNTGELFFGEGSRLTVL.

The sample holds many counts of this clonotype. This rearrangement joins TRBV11-2 to TRBJ2-5; 7 nucleotides align to TRBD1. The V gene end was trimmed by 5 bases and the J gene end by 5 bases; junction bases not matched to a gene: 8. The CDR3 consists of 14 residues. The germline V gene encodes CDR1 SGHAT and CDR2 FQNNGV. The CDR3 bases are TGTGCCAGCAGCCCCGAACAGGGGCTGGAGACCCAGTACTTC. Its protein product is CASSPEQGLETQYF.

This clonotype showed up just a few times. The chain has TRBV12-3 or TRBV12-4 and TRBJ2-7; D tentatively reads TRBD1 or TRBD2 (5 bases each). Between the trimmed V and J ends, which lost 5 bases and 5 bases, there was a span of 13 bases. This CDR3 comprises 13 residues. The CDR3 DNA sequence: TGTGCCAGCAGTGTTTGGGGGAGAGACGAGCAGTACTTC. Protein sequence: CASSVWGRDEQYF.

This clonotype was observed at least ten times. The CDR3 DNA is TGTGCCAGCAGTTACCGAGAGATATCTTCACCCCTCCACTTT. Its translation: CASSYREISSPLHF. The gene calls are TRBV6-5 and TRBJ1-6; unclear D gene. This CDR3 is 14 amino acids long. Trimming left V 2 bases short and J 9 bases short, with 11 bases between. Germline V gene sequence: CDR1 MNHEY, CDR2 SVGAGI.

Many counts were recorded for this clonotype. CDR3 DNA: TGTGCCAGCAGTGAAGGGCAGCAAGAGACCCAGTACTTC. It specifies CASSEGQQETQYF. V and J are TRBV2 and TRBJ2-5; D gene ambiguous. The CDR3 is made up of 13 amino acids. Deletions cut 1 base from V and 2 bases from J, with 5 bases between. Germline V gene sequence: CDR1 SNHLY, CDR2 FYNNEI.

The sample holds one count of this clonotype. A clone one base away is much larger, so this may be a read error. V and J are TRBV11-2 and TRBJ2-5; D uncertain. The germline gives CDR1 SGHAT, CDR2 FQNNGV. CDR3 length equals 15 residues. CDR3 sequence: CASSLDYGSEETQHF. The DNA of the CDR3 is TGTGCCAGCAGCTTAGATTACGGCAGCGAAGAGACCCAGCACTTC.

The gene calls are TRBV14 and TRBJ2-3, with 7 bases fitting TRBD1. The CDR3 spans 17 residues. Germline V gene sequence: CDR1 SGHDN, CDR2 FVKESK. The J segment lost 2 bases and the V segment lost 4 bases, leaving 12 bases of the junction unmatched. CDR3 in amino acids: CASSLRPRGQPTDTQYF. The CDR3 coding sequence is TGTGCCAGCAGCCTCAGACCCCGGGGACAGCCCACAGATACGCAGTATTTT.

The chain carries TRBV3-1 and TRBJ2-3; perhaps TRBD2 as D (5 bases). CDR3 length: 15 amino acids. V was clipped by 5 bases and J by 6 bases, with 18 bases between them. Germline CDR1 and CDR2: LGHDT and YNNKEL (reference sequence). CDR3 region: CASSDKGAPGDTQYF. The CDR3 DNA is TGTGCCAGCAGCGATAAGGGAGCCCCCGGGGATACGCAGTATTTT.

The chain carries TRBV5-6 and TRBJ2-2, with D hard to call. Germline values: CDR1 SGHDT, CDR2 YYEEEE. V gave up 4 bases and J gave up 6 bases, with 10 bases separating them. The CDR3 has 13 residues. CDR3 sequence (DNA): TGTGCCAGCAGCCCAGGAGCCCCCGGGGAGCTGTTTTTT. Its protein product is CASSPGAPGELFF.

This chain joins TRBV6-6 and TRBJ2-7; possible D gene TRBD2, 5 bases. Trimming removed 2 bases from V and 6 bases from J, with 11 bases in between. Looked up from germline, CDR1 is MNHNY and CDR2 is SVGAGI (reference sequence). This CDR3 contains 13 residues. The CDR3 region has the DNA TGTGCCAGCAGTTACGGAGGCCCCTGCGAGCAGTACTTC. It is translated as CASSYGGPCEQYF.

This clonotype was seen many times. The chain is built from TRBV29-1 and TRBJ2-3, with D unresolved. This CDR3 has 12 residues. The V gene's germline CDR1 is SQVTM and CDR2 ANQGSEA. The ends were cut back, 3 bases at V and 5 bases at J, with 9 bases in the middle. The CDR3 nucleotides read TGCAGCGTTGAGGATGGGATAGATACGCAGTATTTT. Its translation is CSVEDGIDTQYF.

This clonotype has a count of ten or more. The chain couples TRBV6-1 to TRBJ2-2; D gene uncertain. Germline-derived CDR1 and CDR2 are MNHNS and SASEGT. The V end was cut by 7 bases, the J end by 2 bases, with 8 bases between. The CDR3 runs 13 residues. CDR3 coding DNA: TGTGCCAGCACCCAGAGAAACACCGGGGAGCTGTTTTTT. Its translation is CASTQRNTGELFF.

This clonotype was counted ten times or more. The rearrangement links TRBV7-2 to TRBJ1-4; 11 bases are shared with TRBD1. Trimming at V came to 4 bases and at J to 7 bases, leaving 2 bases not matched to a gene. From germline, CDR1 is SGHTA and CDR2 FQGNSA. The CDR3 is 14 amino acids. The CDR3 loop reads CASSSGTGGEKLFF. CDR3 DNA sequence: TGTGCCAGCAGCTCCGGGACAGGGGGTGAAAAACTGTTTTTT.

The CDR3 DNA sequence: TGCAGTGCTAGCGAATTTAGAGGCTATGGCTACACCTTC. Translating it yields CSASEFRGYGYTF. The J gene is TRBJ1-2, the V gene TRBV20-1; no firm D call. CDR3 length equals 13 residues. Germline V gene sequence: CDR1 DFQATT, CDR2 SNEGSKA (reference sequence). Trimming left V 3 bases short and J 4 bases short, with 12 bases between.

This clonotype turned up a few times. This chain links TRBV11-2 with TRBJ2-5, with D possibly TRBD1 on 6 matching bases. The V and J ends lost 4 bases and 1 base respectively, with 10 bases between them. The germline CDR1 and CDR2 sequences are SGHAT and FQNNGV. CDR3 length: 14 residues. In DNA, the CDR3 is TGTGCCAGCAGCTCATCAGGGGTCCAAGAGACCCAGTACTTC. Amino acid sequence: CASSSSGVQETQYF. The full variable domain, with the rest looked up from reference TRBV11-2 and TRBJ2-5, is EAGVAQSPRYKIIEKRQSVAFWCNPISGHATLYWYQQILGQGPKLLIQFQNNGVVDDSQLPKDRFSAERLKGVDSTLKIQPAKLEDSAVYLCASSSSGVQETQYFGPGTRLLVL.

Points on this clonotype: A much bigger clone sits one base away, suggesting this may be a read error. The chain uses TRBV7-9 and TRBJ1-1; D may be TRBD1 (6 bases). The CDR3 covers 16 residues. V gave up 5 bases and J gave up 3 bases, with 19 bases separating them. CDR1 is SEHNR, CDR2 FQNEAQ, per germline (reference sequence). CDR3 in DNA: TGTGCCAGCAGCCCCATTAGGGGGGGTACGCACACTGAAGCTTTCTTT. This codes for CASSPIRGGTHTEAFF.

The chain combines TRBV9 with TRBJ2-2, with D hard to call. CDR1 SGDLS and CDR2 YYNGEE come from the germline V gene. V was shortened by 0 bases and J by 8 bases, with 5 bases between the two germline ends. This CDR3 spans 12 amino acids. This chain's CDR3 is CASSVVVGELFF. In DNA form, the CDR3 reads TGTGCCAGCAGCGTAGTGGTGGGGGAGCTGTTTTTT.

The chain is built from TRBV7-9 and TRBJ2-3, with a possible D match to TRBD2 (5 bases). With 2 bases removed from V and 5 bases from J, the gap between germline ends came to 14 bases. The CDR3 runs to 15 residues. Germline V gene data show CDR1 as SEHNR and CDR2 as FQNEAQ (reference sequence). The CDR3 nucleotides read TGTGCCAGCAGCTTACTCACCTACGCGGGAGATACGCAGTATTTT. It translates to CASSLLTYAGDTQYF.

This clonotype was recorded once. The chain links TRBV29-1 to TRBJ1-1, with 9 bases that match TRBD1. V lost 6 bases and J lost 6; bases outside the gene matches: 14. Germline CDR1 is SQVTM and CDR2 is ANQGSEA. The CDR3 runs to 15 residues. The CDR3 DNA reads as TGCAGCGTGGCAGGGACAGGGCTTTTGTTCCCTGAAGCTTTCTTT. It codes for CSVAGTGLLFPEAFF.